This entry lists 20 T cell receptor beta chains sequenced from one sample in a study of blood T cell repertoires in COVID-19. Produced via immunoSEQ multiplex PCR; TCRdb's table is partial and in-frame only. The sample contains some 180,000 clones, 79% of which appear only once. Sequencing was performed on peripheral blood. The origin of the receptors is a woman between 40 and 50 years old with COVID-19, enrolled during active disease.

The CDR3 is CSASWRGEQFF. CDR3 nucleotide sequence: TGCAGTGCTAGTTGGAGGGGTGAGCAGTTCTTC. J is TRBJ2-1 and V is TRBV20-1, with D possibly TRBD2 on 6 matching bases. The V end was cut by 3 bases, the J end by 9 bases, with 9 bases between. CDR3 size: 11 residues. The V gene's germline CDR1 is DFQATT and CDR2 SNEGSKA (reference sequence).

The chain carries TRBV19 and TRBJ2-4; the match to TRBD2 covers 10 bases. Germline values: CDR1 LNHDA, CDR2 SQIVND (reference sequence). This CDR3 region has 16 residues. V was clipped by 4 bases and J by 7 bases; unmatched bases: 10. The CDR3 DNA reads as TGTGCCAGTAGTAGGGAGGGACTAGCGTCAGGGAACATTCAGTACTTC. Protein sequence: CASSREGLASGNIQYF. Looking up the rest from reference TRBV19 and TRBJ2-4 gives the full variable domain: DGGITQSPKYLFRKEGQNVTLSCEQNLNHDAMYWYRQDPGQGLRLIYYSQIVNDFQKGDIAEGYSVSREKKESFPLTVTSAQKNPTAFYLCASSREGLASGNIQYFGAGTRLSVL.

This clone was observed many times. The J gene is TRBJ1-1, the V gene TRBV5-1; TRBD1 is a possible D gene (5 bases). Trimming pared 4 bases from V and 0 bases from J, leaving 13 bases between. The CDR3 is 15 residues long. Germline lookup yields CDR1 SGHRS and CDR2 YFSETQ. In nucleotides, the CDR3 is TGCGCCAGCAGCACTGAGACAGACATGAACACTGAAGCTTTCTTT. Translation gives CASSTETDMNTEAFF.

The V gene is TRBV7-6, the J gene TRBJ2-3; 7 bases line up with TRBD1. The CDR3 is 17 residues long. The V gene end was trimmed by 0 bases and the J gene end by 3 bases; junction bases not matched to a gene: 9. The germline V gene has CDR1 SGHVS and CDR2 FNYEAQ. The CDR3 DNA reads TGTGCCAGCAGCTTAGCGCTTAGGGGGCAGGCAACAGATACGCAGTATTTT. It encodes CASSLALRGQATDTQYF.

The V and J genes are TRBV30 and TRBJ1-4; D is unclear. V lost 2 bases and J 3 bases, leaving 13 bases between the germline ends. Germline CDR1 and CDR2: GTSNPN and SVGIG (reference sequence). This CDR3 has 15 residues. The CDR3 region has the DNA TGTGCCTGGAGTCTTCAGGCTGGTCCTAATGAAAAACTGTTTTTT. It yields the protein CAWSLQAGPNEKLFF. The full variable domain, in which reference TRBV30 and TRBJ1-4 provide the parts outside the CDR3, is SQTIHQWPATLVQPVGSPLSLECTVEGTSNPNLYWYRQAAGRGLQLLFYSVGIGQISSEVPQNLSASRPQDRQFILSSKKLLLSDSGFYLCAWSLQAGPNEKLFFGSGTQLSVL.

DNA of the CDR3: TGTGCCAGTAGTACGGGACAGGGAAGCTCCACTGAAGCTTTCTTT. This codes for CASSTGQGSSTEAFF. This sequence joins TRBV19 and TRBJ1-1, with 9 bases lining up with TRBD1. The length of the CDR3 is 15 residues. With 4 bases clipped from V and 4 bases from J, the junction kept 7 bases outside the gene matches. Germline V gene data show CDR1 as LNHDA and CDR2 as SQIVND (reference sequence). The entire variable domain, with the rest obtained from reference TRBV19 and TRBJ1-1, is as follows: DGGITQSPKYLFRKEGQNVTLSCEQNLNHDAMYWYRQDPGQGLRLIYYSQIVNDFQKGDIAEGYSVSREKKESFPLTVTSAQKNPTAFYLCASSTGQGSSTEAFFGQGTRLTVV.

The J gene is TRBJ2-1, the V gene TRBV29-1, with D possibly matching TRBD2 (5 bases). Deletions cut 7 bases from V and 9 bases from J, with 19 bases between. The CDR3 consists of 13 residues. The germline V gene has CDR1 SQVTM and CDR2 ANQGSEA. CDR3 bases: TGCAGCGCTAAAGCGGACTCCCCCGGTGAGCAGTTCTTC. Protein sequence: CSAKADSPGEQFF.

The CDR3 loop is CASSVRGGGGGGNQPQHF. The DNA of the CDR3 is TGTGCCAGCAGTGTCCGGGGAGGCGGGGGAGGCGGCAATCAGCCCCAGCATTTT. The rearrangement uses TRBV6-1 and TRBJ1-5; D is possibly TRBD1 (5 bases). V dropped 4 bases and J dropped 2 bases, with 21 bases sitting between them. The CDR3 contains 18 residues. CDR1 is MNHNS, CDR2 SASEGT, per germline.

This clone was detected a few times. The V call is TRBV19, the J call TRBJ2-3; 9 bases line up with TRBD2. Germline CDR1 and CDR2: LNHDA and SQIVND (reference sequence). J was trimmed by 3 bases and V by 3 bases; bases with no gene match: 4. This CDR3 has 15 amino acids. The CDR3 is CASSMSSGATDTQYF. The CDR3 bases are TGTGCCAGTAGTATGTCTAGCGGGGCTACAGATACGCAGTATTTT. The full variable domain, rest sourced from reference TRBV19 and TRBJ2-3, is DGGITQSPKYLFRKEGQNVTLSCEQNLNHDAMYWYRQDPGQGLRLIYYSQIVNDFQKGDIAEGYSVSREKKESFPLTVTSAQKNPTAFYLCASSMSSGATDTQYFGPGTRLTVL.

The gene calls are TRBV7-2 and TRBJ2-1; weak D call: TRBD2 (5 bases). CDR3 size: 15 residues. Germline assignment: CDR1 SGHTA and CDR2 FQGNSA. Trimming stripped 5 bases from V and 10 bases from J, with 21 bases between. The DNA of the CDR3 is TGTGCCAGCAGCCTACAGCGGACCCTACCTAGCGAGCAGTTCTTC. It yields the protein CASSLQRTLPSEQFF.

This clone was counted at least ten times. The chain is built from TRBV28 and TRBJ2-1; 7 nucleotides agree with TRBD2. Per germline, CDR1 MDHEN and CDR2 SYDVKM. The V and J ends lost 3 bases and 6 bases, in that order; junction bases with no gene match: 8. The CDR3 spans 15 residues. Here the CDR3 DNA reads TGTGCCAGCAGTTTTGAGCTAGCGGCCATCAATGAGCAGTTCTTC. Translation: CASSFELAAINEQFF. Complete variable domain (other parts from reference TRBV28 and TRBJ2-1): DVKVTQSSRYLVKRTGEKVFLECVQDMDHENMFWYRQDPGLGLRLIYFSYDVKMKEKGDIPEGYSVSREKKERFSLILESASTNQTSMYLCASSFELAAINEQFFGPGTRLTVL.

This clone was seen only a few times. The rearrangement uses TRBV18 and TRBJ1-1; a possible D gene is TRBD1 (5 bases). Germline lookup yields CDR1 KGHSH and CDR2 LQKENI. This CDR3 comprises 11 residues. Trimming stripped 6 bases from V and 9 bases from J, with 11 bases between. The CDR3 region is CASSAGSQAFF. The CDR3 nucleotides are TGTGCCAGCTCGGCAGGGTCTCAAGCTTTCTTT.

The J gene is TRBJ2-7, the V gene TRBV4-2; 12 bases are shared with TRBD2. The CDR3 runs 17 residues. V shed 2 bases and J 5 bases; nucleotides not matched to a gene: 10. CDR1 and CDR2 from the germline V gene are LGHNA and YNFKEQ. This chain's CDR3 is CASSQRVLAGGRHEQYF. As DNA, the CDR3 is TGTGCCAGCAGCCAAAGAGTTCTAGCGGGGGGGCGGCACGAGCAGTACTTC.

The chain combines TRBV4-2 with TRBJ2-3; no definite D call. V gave up 4 bases and J gave up 0 bases, with 8 bases separating them. The CDR3 sequence is 14 residues long. The V gene's germline CDR1 is LGHNA and CDR2 YNFKEQ. Here the CDR3 DNA reads TGTGCCAGCAGCCGCCTGGCTAGCACAGATACGCAGTATTTT. Its protein is CASSRLASTDTQYF.

The chain links TRBV11-2 to TRBJ1-2; 8 bases match TRBD1. The germline CDR1 and CDR2 sequences are SGHAT and FQNNGV. This CDR3 region has 14 residues. With V trimmed by 5 bases and J by 4 bases, 6 bases remained unmatched. The CDR3 region is CASSLGQASYGYTF. DNA of the CDR3: TGTGCCAGCAGCCTGGGACAGGCTAGCTATGGCTACACCTTC.

The chain combines TRBV4-2 with TRBJ1-1; tentatively, D is TRBD1 (6 bases). The germline V gene encodes CDR1 LGHNA and CDR2 YNFKEQ. The length of the CDR3 is 13 residues. V lost 5 bases and J lost 6, with 13 bases in between. Here the CDR3 reads CASSVYRESEAFF. CDR3 bases: TGTGCCAGCAGCGTTTACAGGGAATCTGAAGCTTTCTTT.

The chain uses TRBV6-5 and TRBJ2-7; 8 positions match TRBD1. V lost 8 bases, J lost 3 bases, and 0 bases stayed unmatched. The CDR3 runs 11 residues. Germline CDR1 is MNHEY and CDR2 is SVGAGI. CDR3: CASDRGYEQYF. The CDR3 DNA is TGTGCCAGCGACAGGGGCTACGAGCAGTACTTC.

This chain links TRBV29-1 with TRBJ1-2, with D maybe TRBD1 (5 bases). Looked up from germline, CDR1 is SQVTM and CDR2 is ANQGSEA. Trimming stripped 4 bases from V and 7 bases from J, with 13 bases between. The CDR3 loop spans 12 amino acids. CDR3 DNA: TGCAGCGTTGGGGGCGGGGATATTGGCTACACCTTC. It yields the protein CSVGGGDIGYTF. Full variable domain (remainder filled in from reference TRBV29-1 and TRBJ1-2): SAVISQKPSRDICQRGTSLTIQCQVDSQVTMMFWYRQQPGQSLTLIATANQGSEATYESGFVIDKFPISRPNLTFSTLTVSNMSPEDSSIYLCSVGGGDIGYTFGSGTRLTVV.

The rearrangement joins TRBV11-3 to TRBJ2-2; D remains ambiguous. Germline V gene sequence: CDR1 SGHNT, CDR2 YENEEA. V lost 0 bases, J lost 5 bases, and 16 bases lay in between. This CDR3 is built from 17 residues. The CDR3 bases are TGTGCCAGCAGCTTAGACTCCTCGGGTAGCTTAACCGGGGAGCTGTTTTTT. This encodes CASSLDSSGSLTGELFF.

This rearrangement joins TRBV4-2 to TRBJ1-6, with 8 positions matching TRBD1. Germline V CDR1 and CDR2: LGHNA, YNFKEQ. The CDR3 totals 17 residues. The trim removed 0 bases at V and 4 bases at J, leaving 5 bases unmatched. The CDR3 DNA sequence: TGTGCCAGCAGCCAAGAGGATCAGGGGGCATATAATTCACCCCTCCACTTT. The encoded protein is CASSQEDQGAYNSPLHF.